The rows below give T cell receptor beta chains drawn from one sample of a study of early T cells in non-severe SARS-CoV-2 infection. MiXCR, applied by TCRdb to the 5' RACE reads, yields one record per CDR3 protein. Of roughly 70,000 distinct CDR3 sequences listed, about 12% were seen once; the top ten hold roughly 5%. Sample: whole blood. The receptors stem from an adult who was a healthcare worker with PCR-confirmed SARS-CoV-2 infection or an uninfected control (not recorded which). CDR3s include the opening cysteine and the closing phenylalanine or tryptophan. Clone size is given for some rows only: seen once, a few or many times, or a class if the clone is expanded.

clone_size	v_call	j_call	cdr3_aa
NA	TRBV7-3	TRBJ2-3	CASSLKAGRTDTQYF
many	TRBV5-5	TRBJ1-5	CASSLVGDSNQPQHF
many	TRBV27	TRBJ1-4	CASSLLDGGATNEKLFF
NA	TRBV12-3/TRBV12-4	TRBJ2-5	CASSLGLAGPYQETQYF
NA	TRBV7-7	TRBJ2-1	CASSLGRTDEQFF
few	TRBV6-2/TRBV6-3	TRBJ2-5	CASSKTGTSTVGTQYF
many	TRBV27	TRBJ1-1	CASSTFRESEAFF
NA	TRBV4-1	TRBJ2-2	CASSQDRVTGELFF
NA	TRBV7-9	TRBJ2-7	CASSPAGTAYEQYF
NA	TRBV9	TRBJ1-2	CASSEGRSKDGYTF
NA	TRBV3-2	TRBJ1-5	CASSQDPDRVRDQPQHF
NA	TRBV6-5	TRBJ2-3	CASSTLVGRSTDTQYF
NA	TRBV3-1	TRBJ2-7	CASSQEISGRAEQYF
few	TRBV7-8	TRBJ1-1	CASSPKDLPRTEAFF
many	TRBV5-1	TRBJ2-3	CASSLVAADTQYF
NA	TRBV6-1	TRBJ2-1	CASRESGALSYNEQFF
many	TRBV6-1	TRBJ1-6	CASSSGVDSPLHF
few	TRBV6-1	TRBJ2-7	CASTSGPAYEQYF
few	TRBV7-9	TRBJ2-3	CASSQTVGGIVLTDTQYF
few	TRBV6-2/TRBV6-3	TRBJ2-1	CASRAEAGEQFF
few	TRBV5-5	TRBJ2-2	CASSLVGGSGELFF
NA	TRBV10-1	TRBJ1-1	CASSMNTEAFF
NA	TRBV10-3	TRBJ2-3	CAISESPGSADTQYF
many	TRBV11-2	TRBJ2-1	CASSTRTGFEQFF
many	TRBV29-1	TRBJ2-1	CSYTPSRLFNEQFF
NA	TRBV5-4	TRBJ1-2	CASSSGTQRGYTF
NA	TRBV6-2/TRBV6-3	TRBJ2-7	CASSYSWYEQYF
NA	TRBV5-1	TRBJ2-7	CASSLEAGVQYF